This entry lists 2 T cell receptor beta chains sequenced from one sample in a study of shared clonotypes between healthy human individuals. The repertoire was sequenced with immunoSEQ multiplex PCR; TCRdb's copy has only in-frame clones and lacks some. The sample consists of more than 400,000 clones, almost 97% of them appearing once. Sequences were obtained from naive CD4+ T cells sorted from blood. Sample subset: CD45RA+ positively selected. The receptors stem from a woman between 25 and 40 years old in good health.

The gene calls are TRBV5-4 and TRBJ1-4, with unresolved D. Between the trimmed V and J ends, which lost 0 bases and 8 bases, there was a span of 11 bases. Germline loops: CDR1 SGHNT, CDR2 YYREEE (reference sequence). This CDR3 region has 14 residues. CDR3 in amino acids: CASSLGSSGEKLFF. CDR3 nucleotides: TGTGCCAGCAGCTTGGGGTCCTCGGGGGAAAAACTGTTTTTT.

The rearrangement joins TRBV6-4 to TRBJ2-2; D not certain. Trimming removed 2 bases from V and 3 bases from J, with 4 bases in between. Per the germline V gene, CDR1 is MRHNA and CDR2 is SNTAGT. CDR3 length: 13 residues. The CDR3 coding sequence is TGTGCCAGCAGTGACAGGGACACCGGGGAGCTGTTTTTT. Protein: CASSDRDTGELFF.